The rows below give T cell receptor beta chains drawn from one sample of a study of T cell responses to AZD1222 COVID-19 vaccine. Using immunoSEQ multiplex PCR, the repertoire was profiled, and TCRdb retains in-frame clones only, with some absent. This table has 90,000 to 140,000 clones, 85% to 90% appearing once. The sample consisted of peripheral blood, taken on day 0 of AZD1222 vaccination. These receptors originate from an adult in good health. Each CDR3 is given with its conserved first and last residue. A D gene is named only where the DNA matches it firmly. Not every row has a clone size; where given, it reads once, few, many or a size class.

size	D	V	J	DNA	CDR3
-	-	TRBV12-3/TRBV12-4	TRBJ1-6	TGTGCCAGCAGTGCCAGGGGTGATTCACCCCTCCACTTT	CASSARGDSPLHF
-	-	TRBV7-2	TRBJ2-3	TGTGCCAGCAGCTTAGTGAAACGGCTGGCTAGCACAGATACGCAGTATTTT	CASSLVKRLASTDTQYF
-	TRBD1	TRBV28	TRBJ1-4	TGTGCCAGCAGTTCAGCCGGGACAGCTGGTGAAAAACTGTTTTTT	CASSSAGTAGEKLFF
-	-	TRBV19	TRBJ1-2	TGTGCCAGTAGGACCCAGGGAGGGGGGAGAGGCTACACCTTC	CASRTQGGGRGYTF
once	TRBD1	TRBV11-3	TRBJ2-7	TGTGCCAGCAGCTCCGGGGACAGACCCTACGAGCAGTACTTC	CASSSGDRPYEQYF
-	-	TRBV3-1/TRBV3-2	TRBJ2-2	TGTGCCAGCGAGGGGGGGACAGGACCCACCGGGGAGCTGTTTTTT	CASEGGTGPTGELFF
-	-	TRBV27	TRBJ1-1	TGTGCCAGCAGTTTAAAAGAGAACACTGAAGCTTTCTTT	CASSLKENTEAFF
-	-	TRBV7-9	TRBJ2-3	TGTGCCAGCAGCCCCCCCCGCGGCGGGGCAGATACGCAGTATTTT	CASSPPRGGADTQYF
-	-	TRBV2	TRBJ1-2	TGTGCCAGCAGTGTGCGAAACTATGGCTACACCTTC	CASSVRNYGYTF
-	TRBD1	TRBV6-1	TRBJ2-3	TGTGCCAGCAGTGAATCGACAGGGGGCGTAGATACGCAGTATTTT	CASSESTGGVDTQYF
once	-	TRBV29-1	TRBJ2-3	TGCAGCGTTGCTCGGGGGTTCTCCACAGATACGCAGTATTTT	CSVARGFSTDTQYF
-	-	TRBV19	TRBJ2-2	TGTGCCAGTATGAGCAGGGACACCGGGGAGCTGTTTTTT	CASMSRDTGELFF
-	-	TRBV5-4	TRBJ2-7	TGTGCCAGCAGCGTGGACAGTCAGACCTACGAGCAGTACTTC	CASSVDSQTYEQYF
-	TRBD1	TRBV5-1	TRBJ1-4	TGCGCCAGCAGCTCGGACAGGGGCGAAAAACTGTTTTTT	CASSSDRGEKLFF
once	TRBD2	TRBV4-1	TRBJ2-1	TGCGCCAGCAGCCAAGCTAGGGGACTAGGGCGCAATGAGCAGTTCTTC	CASSQARGLGRNEQFF
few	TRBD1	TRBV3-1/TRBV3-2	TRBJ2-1	TGTGCCAGCAGCCAAGGGACAGGCCCTCGAAATGAGCAGTTCTTC	CASSQGTGPRNEQFF
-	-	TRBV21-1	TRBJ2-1	TGTGCCAGCAGGCGGACTAGCGGGAATTTCATTTCCTACAATGAGCAGTTCTTC	CASRRTSGNFISYNEQFF
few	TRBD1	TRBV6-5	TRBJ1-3	TGTGCCAGCAGTTACGACAGGGCATCTGGAAACACCATATATTTT	CASSYDRASGNTIYF
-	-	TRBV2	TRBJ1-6	TGTGCCAGCAGTGAAAATGGTCTCCGGAATTCACCCCTCCACTTT	CASSENGLRNSPLHF
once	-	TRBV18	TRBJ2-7	TGTGCCAGCTCACCAGACAGCGGCGAGCAGTACTTC	CASSPDSGEQYF
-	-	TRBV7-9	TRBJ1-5	TGTGCCAGCAGCTTAGGGGAGGTACGTTACAATCAGCCCCAGCATTTT	CASSLGEVRYNQPQHF
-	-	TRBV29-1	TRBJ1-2	TGCAGCGCGGGGTCAAACTATGGCTACACCTTC	CSAGSNYGYTF
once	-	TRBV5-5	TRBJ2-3	TGTGCCAGCAGCACGTACACAGATACGCAGTATTTT	CASSTYTDTQYF
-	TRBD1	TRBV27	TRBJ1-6	TGTGCCAGCAGTCAGACTCTTACAGGGGCGGCTAATTCACCCCTCCACTTT	CASSQTLTGAANSPLHF
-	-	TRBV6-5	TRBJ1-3	TGTGCCAGCAGTTACGACGGGCGGAGAAACACCATATATTTT	CASSYDGRRNTIYF
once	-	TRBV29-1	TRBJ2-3	TGCAGCGTGGGACTGTTGAACACAGATACGCAGTATTTT	CSVGLLNTDTQYF
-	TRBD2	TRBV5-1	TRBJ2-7	TGCGCCAGCAGCTTGCTACTAGCGGGGGTCGAGCAGTACTTC	CASSLLLAGVEQYF
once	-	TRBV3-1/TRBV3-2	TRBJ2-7	TGTGCCAGCAGCCTCCGGGACGCGAGCTCCTACGAGCAGTACTTC	CASSLRDASSYEQYF
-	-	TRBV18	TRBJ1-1	TGTGCCAGCTCGGGGGATACCAACACTGAAGCTTTCTTT	CASSGDTNTEAFF
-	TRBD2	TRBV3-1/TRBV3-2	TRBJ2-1	TGTGCCAGCAGCCACACGGGACTAGCGGACAATGAGCAGTTCTTC	CASSHTGLADNEQFF
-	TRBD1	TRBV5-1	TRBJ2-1	TGCGCCAGCAGCCTAAGACCGATTCGGGACAGTAGTTCCAATGAGCAGTTCTTC	CASSLRPIRDSSSNEQFF
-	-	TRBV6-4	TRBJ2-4	TGTGCCAGCAGTCTTACAGCTTCCGACATTCAGTACTTC	CASSLTASDIQYF
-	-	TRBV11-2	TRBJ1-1	TGTGCCAGCAGCTCGCAACAGGGAAGGACTGAAGCTTTCTTT	CASSSQQGRTEAFF
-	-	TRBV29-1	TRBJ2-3	TGCAGCGTTGGGCTGGGGAACACAGATACGCAGTATTTT	CSVGLGNTDTQYF
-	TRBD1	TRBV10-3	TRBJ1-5	TGTGCCATCAGTGACCGGGACAGCGGTAATCAGCCCCAGCATTTT	CAISDRDSGNQPQHF